These 28 T cell receptor beta chains came from one sample sequenced in a study of T cell clonality in common variable immunodeficiency. The method was immunoSEQ multiplex PCR; TCRdb's version includes in-frame clones alone and lacks a portion of them. This repertoire holds around 55,000 clones, and none appear only once. Sequenced: peripheral blood mononuclear cells. The receptor source for this set is a person aged 18-69 years in good health.

This clone came up a few times. The DNA ends 3 residues before the CDR3 does, and the rest of the CDR3 is filled in from the germline J gene. The chain links TRBV25-1 to TRBJ2-7, with D tentatively TRBD1 (6 bases). This CDR3 spans 13 amino acids. Germline assignment: CDR1 MGHDK and CDR2 SYGVNS. With 6 bases removed from V and 0 bases from J, the gap between germline ends came to 9 bases. This CDR3 is CASRDRISYEQYF. The sequenced part of the CDR3 DNA is TGTGCCAGCAGAGACAGGATCTCCTACGAG.

This clone was counted at least ten times. The DNA ends 3 residues before the CDR3 does, and the rest of the CDR3 is filled in from the germline J gene. V gene TRBV6-1 combines with J gene TRBJ1-3; D is uncertain. The CDR3 runs 15 residues. The V end lost 3 bases, the J end lost 2 bases, and 11 bases lay between the germline ends. In germline, CDR1 is MNHNS, CDR2 SASEGT. CDR3 DNA (partial): TGTGCCAGCAGTGACACAACAGAAACTGGAAACACC. Translated, it gives CASSDTTETGNT. The full CDR3 is CASSDTTETGNTIYF.

Ten or more counts support this clone. One end of the junction fails to match germline, which may point to a read error. The read ends 3 residues shy of where the CDR3 ends; the end is completed using the germline J gene. Other DNA sequences in this sample translate to the same CDR3. J is TRBJ1-3 and V is TRBV20-1; possibly TRBD1 for D (5 bases). The germline V gene encodes CDR1 DFQATT and CDR2 SNEGSKA (reference sequence). The length of the CDR3 is 14 residues. Partial CDR3 DNA: TGCAGTGCTAGAGATTGGGGCTCTGGAAACACG. This codes for CSARDWGSGNT. The CDR3 in its entirety is CSARDWGSGNTIYF.

This clone was seen at least ten times. Read coverage stops 3 residues before the CDR3 terminus; the germline J gene supplies the remainder. V gene TRBV7-2 combines with J gene TRBJ2-1, with 7 bases matching TRBD1. CDR1 is SGHTA and CDR2 is FQGNSA in the germline V gene. The CDR3 sequence is 15 residues long. Losses at the gene ends were 7 bases for V and 2 bases for J; bases not matched to a gene: 8. The covered CDR3 bases are TGTGCCAGCATCCTGGACAGGAATACCTACAATGAG. Its protein is CASILDRNTYNE. The CDR3 reads in full as CASILDRNTYNEQFF.

This clone was counted between two and nine times. Read data end 3 residues before the CDR3 end; the end is taken from the germline J gene. This chain links TRBV2 with TRBJ2-7; TRBD1 might be the D (6 bases). The CDR3 runs to 16 residues. CDR1 is SNHLY and CDR2 is FYNNEI in the germline V gene. V was clipped by 10 bases and J by 2 bases, with 24 bases between them. The covered CDR3 bases are TGTGCCAACCTAAGGGGGTCAGGAGAGAAAACCTACGAG. Its translation is CANLRGSGEKTYE. The whole CDR3 protein is CANLRGSGEKTYEQYF.

This clone was seen a few times. With the read ending 3 residues before the CDR3 end, the germline J gene is used to fill in that end. The V and J genes are TRBV7-2 and TRBJ1-6; D perhaps matches TRBD1 (5 bases). V was trimmed by 5 bases and J by 7 bases, leaving 15 bases between them. Looked up from germline, CDR1 is SGHTA and CDR2 is FQGNSA. CDR3 length: 15 amino acids. The CDR3: CASSPHAGPNSPLHF. The part of the CDR3 DNA that was read is TGTGCCAGCAGCCCCCATGCGGGGCCGAATTCACCC.

This clone was seen at least ten times. The missing CDR3 end, 3 residues past where the read stops, is filled in from the germline J gene. This chain links TRBV20-1 with TRBJ2-1; D may match TRBD1 or TRBD2 (5 bases each). The length of the CDR3 is 14 residues. Germline CDR1 is DFQATT and CDR2 is SNEGSKA (reference sequence). The V end was cut by 1 base, the J end by 9 bases, with 16 bases between. This CDR3 is CSARAEGEWSEQFF. Partial CDR3 DNA: TGCAGTGCTAGAGCTGAAGGGGAGTGGAGTGAG.

Only a few counts were recorded for this clone. The read comes to an end 3 residues before the CDR3 does, leaving the germline J gene to fill in the end. The chain combines TRBV7-9 with TRBJ1-5, with 7 bases lining up with TRBD1. V lost 6 bases, J lost 4 bases, and 9 bases stayed unmatched. This CDR3 is built from 15 residues. The germline gives CDR1 SEHNR, CDR2 FQNEAQ (reference sequence). The CDR3 reads CASSSAQGRNQPQHF. The DNA read from the CDR3 is TGTGCCAGCAGTTCCGCACAGGGGCGAAATCAGCCC.

The covered CDR3 bases are TGTGCCAGTAGTCAACAACCTAACTATGGT. Translation: CASSQQPNYG. The CDR3 as a whole reads CASSQQPNYGQYF. This chain uses TRBV19 with TRBJ2-4; D is unclear. From the germline J gene comes the end of the CDR3, since the read stops 3 residues before it. The CDR3 totals 13 residues. The germline gives CDR1 LNHDA, CDR2 SQIVND (reference sequence).

On this clone: The read halts 3 residues ahead of the CDR3 end, with the missing end drawn from the germline J gene. The chain couples TRBV7-8 to TRBJ2-1, with TRBD2 as a possible D gene (6 bases). CDR1 and CDR2 (germline): SGHVS, FQNEAQ. With 5 bases removed from V and 5 bases from J, the gap between germline ends came to 13 bases. The CDR3 has 14 amino acids. The DNA read from the CDR3 is TGTGCCAGCAGCCCTAGCGAAGGGGACAATGAG. Protein product: CASSPSEGDNE. The full CDR3 reads CASSPSEGDNEQFF. Based on the CDR3 plus reference TRBV7-8 and TRBJ2-1, the full variable domain is GAGVSQSPRYKVAKRGQDVALRCDPISGHVSLFWYQQALGQGPEFLTYFQNEAQLDKSGLPSDRFFAERPEGSVSTLKIQRTQQEDSAVYLCASSPSEGDNEQFFGPGTRLTVL.

This clone was seen many times. The part of the CDR3 DNA that was read is TGCAGCGTTGGGACAGGGGGC. This translates into CSVGTGG. From start to end, the CDR3 is CSVGTGGYTF. The V and J genes are TRBV29-1 and TRBJ1-2, with 8 nucleotides matching TRBD1. With the read ending 3 residues before the CDR3 end, the germline J gene is used to fill in that end. The CDR3 is 10 residues long. Germline V lookup: CDR1 SQVTM, CDR2 ANQGSEA.

This clone turned up a few times. The CDR3 extends 3 residues past the end of the read, so its final part is completed from the germline J gene. The chain recombines TRBV20-1 with TRBJ1-2; D ambiguous. CDR3 length: 13 amino acids. In germline, CDR1 is DFQATT, CDR2 SNEGSKA (reference sequence). The CDR3 sequence: CSAKRTSSGDYTF. Incomplete CDR3 DNA: TGCAGTGCTAAGAGGACTAGCTCAGGCGAC.

This clone was counted ten times or more. The read ends 3 residues early relative to the CDR3; the germline J gene fills the gap. The V gene is TRBV7-2, the J gene TRBJ2-7; D is uncertain. V lost 5 bases and J lost 2, with 13 bases in between. The CDR3 sequence is 14 residues long. Germline V gene sequence: CDR1 SGHTA, CDR2 FQGNSA. The covered CDR3 bases are TGTGCCAGCAGCCCAGACGGGTGGCCCTACGAG. As protein: CASSPDGWPYE. The whole CDR3 region reads CASSPDGWPYEQYF. The variable domain in full, completed from reference TRBV7-2 and TRBJ2-7, reads GAGVSQSPSNKVTEKGKDVELRCDPISGHTALYWYRQSLGQGLEFLIYFQGNSAPDKSGLPSDRFSAERTGGSVSTLTIQRTQQEDSAVYLCASSPDGWPYEQYFGPGTRLTVT.

This clone was counted at least ten times. The CDR3 end lies 3 residues beyond the end of the read and is filled in from the germline J gene. This rearrangement joins TRBV20-1 to TRBJ1-5; no firm D call. The V gene lost 2 bases and the J gene lost 1 base, with 21 bases spanning the gap. This CDR3 comprises 18 residues. Germline-derived CDR1 and CDR2 are DFQATT and SNEGSKA (reference sequence). The CDR3 region is CSARLTEAGFVSNQPQHF. Partial CDR3 DNA: TGCAGTGCTAGATTAACCGAGGCGGGTTTCGTGAGCAATCAGCCC.

This clone was recorded a few times. Coverage ceases 3 residues before the CDR3 finishes, and the germline J gene fills in the end. This sequence joins TRBV7-9 and TRBJ2-2; no clear D. Germline loops: CDR1 SEHNR, CDR2 FQNEAQ (reference sequence). The CDR3 extends over 12 amino acids. CDR3 DNA, as far as it was read: TGTGCCAGCAGCTTAGAACAGTCGAAG. Its protein is CASSLEQSK. The whole CDR3 protein reads CASSLEQSKLFF.

The sample holds many counts of this clone. The read gets to within 3 residues of the CDR3 end, and the germline J gene fills in the rest. This chain joins TRBV5-1 and TRBJ1-1, with TRBD1 as a possible D gene (5 bases). The CDR3 loop spans 14 amino acids. Trimming removed 4 bases from V and 3 bases from J, with 13 bases in between. Germline V gene lookup returns CDR1 SGHRS and CDR2 YFSETQ. This CDR3 reads CASSQGLSDTEAFF. The sequenced CDR3 bases are TGCGCCAGCAGCCAGGGCCTCTCAGACACTGAA.

Partial CDR3 DNA: TGTGCCAGCAGCGTAGGGGCGGGGAACACTGAA. Translated, it gives CASSVGAGNTE. The whole CDR3 region reads CASSVGAGNTEAFF. This chain connects TRBV11-3 to TRBJ1-1, with D maybe TRBD1 (5 bases). The read finishes 3 residues shy of the CDR3 end, and the germline J gene is used to complete it. This CDR3 has 14 amino acids. Germline CDR1 is SGHNT and CDR2 is YENEEA. V was pared by 5 bases and J by 1 base, with 11 bases between.

This clone was observed a handful of times. The sequenced fragment ends 3 residues before the CDR3 boundary, so the rest is inferred from the germline J gene. The chain couples TRBV18 to TRBJ1-1, with D unresolved. The CDR3 consists of 17 residues. CDR1 KGHSH and CDR2 LQKENI come from the germline V gene. The CDR3 protein is CASSPPGYLTFTDTAFF. Partial CDR3 DNA: TGTGCCAGCTCACCACCGGGCTATCTAACTTTCACAGATACG.

This clone was picked up many times. At one end, the junction sequence differs from germline, possibly due to a read error. With the read ending 3 residues before the CDR3 end, the germline J gene is used to fill in that end. The gene calls are TRBV7-7 and TRBJ2-2, with TRBD1 matching over 9 bases. This CDR3 has 17 residues. The germline V gene encodes CDR1 SSHAT and CDR2 FNYEAQ (reference sequence). CDR3 DNA (partial): TGTGCTAGCAGCTTCGGGACAGGGAGTTTTAGCACCGGGGAG. Translated, it gives CASSFGTGSFSTGE. The CDR3 reads in full as CASSFGTGSFSTGELFF.

This clone was picked up many times. The sequenced part of the CDR3 DNA is TGTGCCAGTAGTTACGACAGGGGGCTGGGTCAGCCC. Amino acid sequence: CASSYDRGLGQP. The entire CDR3 protein reads CASSYDRGLGQPQHF. This chain joins TRBV19 and TRBJ1-5; 10 positions agree with TRBD1. The read ends 3 residues early relative to the CDR3; the germline J gene fills the gap. With V trimmed by 5 bases and J by 6 bases, 7 bases remained unmatched. The CDR3 loop spans 15 amino acids. Germline CDR1 LNHDA, CDR2 SQIVND (reference sequence).

This clone was counted between two and nine times. The read halts 3 residues ahead of the CDR3 end, with the missing end drawn from the germline J gene. The rearrangement uses TRBV30 and TRBJ2-2, with D tentatively TRBD2 (7 bases). Germline CDR1 and CDR2: GTSNPN and SVGIG (reference sequence). There are 12 residues in the CDR3. CDR3 region: CAWTRGGGKLFF. The covered CDR3 bases are TGTGCCTGGACCAGGGGCGGGGGAAAG.

Comments on this clone: The CDR3 end lies 3 residues beyond the end of the read and is filled in from the germline J gene. V gene TRBV11-2 combines with J gene TRBJ1-4; TRBD1 matches 8 bases. V lost 5 bases to trimming and J lost 8 bases; unmatched junction nucleotides: 7. The CDR3 totals 14 residues. Germline CDR1 and CDR2: SGHAT and FQNNGV. The CDR3 spells CASSRTGMREKLFF. The sequenced CDR3 bases are TGTGCCAGCAGCCGGACAGGGATGAGGGAAAAA.

This clone has ten or more counts. The read falls 3 residues short of the CDR3 end, and the missing part is taken from the germline J gene. The V gene is TRBV5-1, the J gene TRBJ2-3; 14 bases match TRBD2. Per germline, CDR1 SGHRS and CDR2 YFSETQ. This CDR3 is built from 17 residues. V was pared by 4 bases and J by 4 bases, with 8 bases of the junction left unmatched. CDR3 amino acids: CASSPGLAGGGADTQYF. Incomplete CDR3 DNA: TGCGCCAGCAGCCCCGGACTAGCGGGGGGAGGGGCAGATACG.

This clone was observed many times. The missing CDR3 end, 3 residues past where the read stops, is filled in from the germline J gene. The chain joins TRBV5-5 to TRBJ2-4, with 8 bases aligning to TRBD2. Germline V CDR1 and CDR2: SGHKS, YYEKEE (reference sequence). CDR3 size: 14 residues. V gave up 2 bases and J gave up 7 bases; unmatched junction bases: 5. The sequenced part of the CDR3 DNA is TGTGCCAGCAGCTTCGTGACTAGCGAGAACATT. It yields the protein CASSFVTSENI. The whole CDR3 sequence is CASSFVTSENIQYF.

This clone was observed many times. The read finishes 3 residues shy of the CDR3 end, and the germline J gene is used to complete it. The rearrangement joins TRBV12-3 or TRBV12-4 to TRBJ2-1; 10 bases map to TRBD2. The V and J ends lost 2 bases and 0 bases, in that order; junction bases with no gene match: 1. The CDR3 runs 16 residues. CDR3 residues: CASSLLAGGSYNEQFF. The sequenced CDR3 bases are TGTGCCAGCAGTTTATTAGCGGGAGGCTCCTACAATGAG.

This clone appeared many times. The read falls 3 residues short of the CDR3 end, and the missing part is taken from the germline J gene. The gene calls are TRBV5-5 and TRBJ1-1, with D unclear. The V end was cut by 7 bases, the J end by 0 bases, with 16 bases between. This CDR3 contains 15 residues. CDR1 is SGHKS and CDR2 is YYEKEE in the germline V gene (reference sequence). The CDR3: CASHISTVMNTEAFF. The CDR3 DNA, read in part, is TGTGCCAGCCATATTAGTACTGTCATGAACACTGAA.

This clone was observed many times. The read ends 3 residues before the CDR3 terminus; that terminus is restored from the germline J gene. The chain uses TRBV20-1 and TRBJ2-5, with 11 bases identical to TRBD2. Germline lookup yields CDR1 DFQATT and CDR2 SNEGSKA (reference sequence). V was clipped by 5 bases and J by 2 bases; unmatched bases: 10. This CDR3 has 16 residues. This CDR3 is CSASVGTSGFQETQYF. The CDR3 DNA, read in part, is TGCAGTGCTTCGGTCGGGACTAGCGGATTTCAAGAGACC.

This clone was recorded a few times. Coverage ceases 3 residues before the CDR3 finishes, and the germline J gene fills in the end. This sequence joins TRBV18 and TRBJ1-2; no definite D call. The CDR3 length is 15 residues. In germline, CDR1 is KGHSH, CDR2 LQKENI. The CDR3 spells CASSPRTNNYNDYTF. The CDR3 bases that were read are TGTGCCAGCTCACCACGAACTAACAACTACAATGAC.